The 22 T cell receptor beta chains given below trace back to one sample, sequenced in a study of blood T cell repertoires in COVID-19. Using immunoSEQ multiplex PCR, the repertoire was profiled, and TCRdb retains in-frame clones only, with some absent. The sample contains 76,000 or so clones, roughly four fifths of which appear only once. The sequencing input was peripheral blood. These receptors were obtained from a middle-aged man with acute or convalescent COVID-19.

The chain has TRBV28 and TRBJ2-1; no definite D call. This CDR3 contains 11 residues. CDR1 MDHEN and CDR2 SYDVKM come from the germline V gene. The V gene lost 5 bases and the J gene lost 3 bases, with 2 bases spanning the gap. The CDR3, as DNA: TGTGCCAGCAGTCGCTACAATGAGCAGTTCTTC. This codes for CASSRYNEQFF.

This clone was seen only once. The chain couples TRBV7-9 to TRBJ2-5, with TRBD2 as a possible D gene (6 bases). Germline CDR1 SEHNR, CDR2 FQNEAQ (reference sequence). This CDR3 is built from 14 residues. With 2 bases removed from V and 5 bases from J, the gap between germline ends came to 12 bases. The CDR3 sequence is CASSLLGTGETQYF. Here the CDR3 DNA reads TGTGCCAGCAGCTTACTAGGGACTGGGGAGACCCAGTACTTC. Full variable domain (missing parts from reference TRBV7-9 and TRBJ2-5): DTGVSQNPRHKITKRGQNVTFRCDPISEHNRLYWYRQTLGQGPEFLTYFQNEAQLEKSRLLSDRFSAERPKGSFSTLEIQRTEQGDSAMYLCASSLLGTGETQYFGPGTRLLVL.

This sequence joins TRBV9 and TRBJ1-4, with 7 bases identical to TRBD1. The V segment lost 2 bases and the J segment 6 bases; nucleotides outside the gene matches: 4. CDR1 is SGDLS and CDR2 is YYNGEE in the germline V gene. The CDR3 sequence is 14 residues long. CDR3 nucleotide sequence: TGTGCCAGCAGCGTCACCGGGACAGATGAAAAACTGTTTTTT. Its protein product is CASSVTGTDEKLFF.

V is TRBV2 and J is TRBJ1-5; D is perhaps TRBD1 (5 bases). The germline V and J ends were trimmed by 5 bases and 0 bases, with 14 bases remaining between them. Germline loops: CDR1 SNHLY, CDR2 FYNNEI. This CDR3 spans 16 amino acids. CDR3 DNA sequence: TGTGCCAGCAGTCCCCGGACAAAAAATAGCAATCAGCCCCAGCATTTT. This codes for CASSPRTKNSNQPQHF.

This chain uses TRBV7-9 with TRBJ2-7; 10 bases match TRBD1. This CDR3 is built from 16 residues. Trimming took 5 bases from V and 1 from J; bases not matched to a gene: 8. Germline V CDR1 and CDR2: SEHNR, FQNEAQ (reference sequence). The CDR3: CASSASDRGPSYEQYF. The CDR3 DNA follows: TGTGCCAGCAGCGCCTCCGACAGGGGGCCTTCCTACGAGCAGTACTTC.

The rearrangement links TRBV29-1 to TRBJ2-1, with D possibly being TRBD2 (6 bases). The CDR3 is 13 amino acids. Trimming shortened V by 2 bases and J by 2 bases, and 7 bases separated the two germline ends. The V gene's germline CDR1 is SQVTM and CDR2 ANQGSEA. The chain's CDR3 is CSVEKRAYNEQFF. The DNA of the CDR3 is TGCAGCGTTGAAAAGCGGGCCTACAATGAGCAGTTCTTC.

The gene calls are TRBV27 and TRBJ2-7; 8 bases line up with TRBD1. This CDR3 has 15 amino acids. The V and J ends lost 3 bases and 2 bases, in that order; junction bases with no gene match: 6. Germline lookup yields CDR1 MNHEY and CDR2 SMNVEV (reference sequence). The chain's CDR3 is CASSLGSGGPYEQYF. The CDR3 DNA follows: TGTGCCAGCAGTTTGGGATCAGGGGGCCCCTACGAGCAGTACTTC.

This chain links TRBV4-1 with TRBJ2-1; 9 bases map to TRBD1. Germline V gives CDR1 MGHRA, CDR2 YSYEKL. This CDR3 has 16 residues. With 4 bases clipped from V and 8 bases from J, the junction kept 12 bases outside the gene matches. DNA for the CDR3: TGCGCCAGCAGCCGCGGACAGGGGCCGTTCTTGGATGAGCAGTTCTTC. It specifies CASSRGQGPFLDEQFF.

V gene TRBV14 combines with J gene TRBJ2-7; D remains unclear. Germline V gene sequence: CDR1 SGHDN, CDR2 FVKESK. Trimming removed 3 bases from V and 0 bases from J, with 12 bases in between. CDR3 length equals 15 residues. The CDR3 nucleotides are TGTGCCAGCAGCCAGGGCCCTCAGAGCTCCTACGAGCAGTACTTC. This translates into CASSQGPQSSYEQYF. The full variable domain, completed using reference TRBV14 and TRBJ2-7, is EAGVTQFPSHSVIEKGQTVTLRCDPISGHDNLYWYRRVMGKEIKFLLHFVKESKQDESGMPNNRFLAERTGGTYSTLKVQPAELEDSGVYFCASSQGPQSSYEQYFGPGTRLTVT.

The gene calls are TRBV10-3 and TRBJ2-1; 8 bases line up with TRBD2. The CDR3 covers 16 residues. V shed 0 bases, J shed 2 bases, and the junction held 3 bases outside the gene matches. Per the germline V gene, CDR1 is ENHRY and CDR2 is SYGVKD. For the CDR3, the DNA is TGTGCCATCAGTGAGTCCAGTAGCGGGACCTACAATGAGCAGTTCTTC. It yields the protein CAISESSSGTYNEQFF.

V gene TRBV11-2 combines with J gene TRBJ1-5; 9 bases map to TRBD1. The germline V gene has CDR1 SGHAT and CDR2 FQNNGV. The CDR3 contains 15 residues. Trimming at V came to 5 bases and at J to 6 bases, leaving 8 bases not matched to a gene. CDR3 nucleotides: TGTGCCAGCAGCCTCGGGACAGGGTGGACTCAGCCCCAGCATTTT. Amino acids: CASSLGTGWTQPQHF.

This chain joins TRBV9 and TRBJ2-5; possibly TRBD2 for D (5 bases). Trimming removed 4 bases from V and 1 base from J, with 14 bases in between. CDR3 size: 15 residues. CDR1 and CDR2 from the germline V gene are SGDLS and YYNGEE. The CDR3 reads CASSRRERLQETQYF. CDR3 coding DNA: TGTGCCAGCAGCCGCCGGGAACGGCTCCAAGAGACCCAGTACTTC.

The CDR3 DNA reads as TGTGCCATCAGTGAGGGCCTAGACAATGAGCAGTTCTTC. Translating it yields CAISEGLDNEQFF. V and J are TRBV10-3 and TRBJ2-1; D unresolved. The V and J ends lost 2 bases and 5 bases respectively, with 7 bases between them. CDR1 and CDR2 from the germline V gene are ENHRY and SYGVKD. The CDR3 consists of 13 residues.

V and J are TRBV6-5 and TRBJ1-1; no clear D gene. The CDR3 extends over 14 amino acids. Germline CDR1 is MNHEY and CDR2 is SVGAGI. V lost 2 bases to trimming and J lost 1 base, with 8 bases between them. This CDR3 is CASSYGGPNTEAFF. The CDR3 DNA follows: TGTGCCAGCAGTTACGGTGGCCCGAACACTGAAGCTTTCTTT.

CDR3 nucleotides: TGTGCCAGCAGCCCCGGGGCGACTAGCGGGAGCAACAATGAGCAGTTCTTC. Its translation is CASSPGATSGSNNEQFF. The chain uses TRBV5-4 and TRBJ2-1; the match to TRBD2 covers 12 bases. With 4 bases clipped from V and 5 bases from J, the junction kept 10 bases outside the gene matches. The CDR3 sequence is 17 residues long. CDR1 and CDR2 from the germline V gene are SGHNT and YYREEE (reference sequence).

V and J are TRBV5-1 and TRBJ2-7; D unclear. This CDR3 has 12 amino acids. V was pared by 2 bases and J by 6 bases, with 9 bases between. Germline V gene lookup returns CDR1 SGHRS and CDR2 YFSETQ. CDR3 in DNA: TGCGCCAGCAGCTTTTCAGGTGGCGAGCAGTACTTC. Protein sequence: CASSFSGGEQYF.

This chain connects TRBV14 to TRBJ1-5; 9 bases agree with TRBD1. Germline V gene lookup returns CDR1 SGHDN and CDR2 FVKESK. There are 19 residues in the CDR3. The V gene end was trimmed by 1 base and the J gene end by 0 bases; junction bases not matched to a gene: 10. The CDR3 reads CASSQARTGAPNSNQPQHF. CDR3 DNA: TGTGCCAGCAGCCAAGCGCGGACAGGGGCCCCTAATAGCAATCAGCCCCAGCATTTT.

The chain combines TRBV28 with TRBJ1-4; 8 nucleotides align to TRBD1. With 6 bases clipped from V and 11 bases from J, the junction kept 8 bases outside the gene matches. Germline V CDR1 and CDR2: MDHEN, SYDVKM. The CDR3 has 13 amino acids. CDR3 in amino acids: CASRGQGNWKLFF. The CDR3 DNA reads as TGTGCCAGCAGAGGACAGGGTAATTGGAAACTGTTTTTT.

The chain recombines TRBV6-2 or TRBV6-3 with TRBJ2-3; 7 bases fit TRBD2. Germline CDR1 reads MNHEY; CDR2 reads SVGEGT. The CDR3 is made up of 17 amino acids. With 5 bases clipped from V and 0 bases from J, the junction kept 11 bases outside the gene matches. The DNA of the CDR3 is TGTGCCAGCAGTGATCTTCTAGCGGTTGCTAGCACAGATACGCAGTATTTT. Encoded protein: CASSDLLAVASTDTQYF.

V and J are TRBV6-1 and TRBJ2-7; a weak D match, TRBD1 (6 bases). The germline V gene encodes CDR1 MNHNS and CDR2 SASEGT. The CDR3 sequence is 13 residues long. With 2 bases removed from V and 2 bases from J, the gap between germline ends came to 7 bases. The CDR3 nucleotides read TGTGCCAGCAGTGAACACAGGGCCTACGAGCAGTACTTC. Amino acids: CASSEHRAYEQYF.

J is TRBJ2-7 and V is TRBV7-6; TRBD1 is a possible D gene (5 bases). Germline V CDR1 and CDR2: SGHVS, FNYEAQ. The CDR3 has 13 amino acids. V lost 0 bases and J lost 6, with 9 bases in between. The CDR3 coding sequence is TGTGCCAGCAGCTTAGCAGGGGAAGTCGAGCAGTACTTC. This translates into CASSLAGEVEQYF.

DNA of the CDR3: TGTGCCAGCAGCCCCACAGGGGAGACGCCAAGAATCCCCCAGTACTTC. It yields the protein CASSPTGETPRIPQYF. The rearrangement links TRBV5-4 to TRBJ2-5; TRBD1 agrees at 7 bases. Germline V gene sequence: CDR1 SGHNT, CDR2 YYREEE (reference sequence). Losses at the gene ends were 4 bases for V and 9 bases for J; bases not matched to a gene: 18. The CDR3 has 16 amino acids.